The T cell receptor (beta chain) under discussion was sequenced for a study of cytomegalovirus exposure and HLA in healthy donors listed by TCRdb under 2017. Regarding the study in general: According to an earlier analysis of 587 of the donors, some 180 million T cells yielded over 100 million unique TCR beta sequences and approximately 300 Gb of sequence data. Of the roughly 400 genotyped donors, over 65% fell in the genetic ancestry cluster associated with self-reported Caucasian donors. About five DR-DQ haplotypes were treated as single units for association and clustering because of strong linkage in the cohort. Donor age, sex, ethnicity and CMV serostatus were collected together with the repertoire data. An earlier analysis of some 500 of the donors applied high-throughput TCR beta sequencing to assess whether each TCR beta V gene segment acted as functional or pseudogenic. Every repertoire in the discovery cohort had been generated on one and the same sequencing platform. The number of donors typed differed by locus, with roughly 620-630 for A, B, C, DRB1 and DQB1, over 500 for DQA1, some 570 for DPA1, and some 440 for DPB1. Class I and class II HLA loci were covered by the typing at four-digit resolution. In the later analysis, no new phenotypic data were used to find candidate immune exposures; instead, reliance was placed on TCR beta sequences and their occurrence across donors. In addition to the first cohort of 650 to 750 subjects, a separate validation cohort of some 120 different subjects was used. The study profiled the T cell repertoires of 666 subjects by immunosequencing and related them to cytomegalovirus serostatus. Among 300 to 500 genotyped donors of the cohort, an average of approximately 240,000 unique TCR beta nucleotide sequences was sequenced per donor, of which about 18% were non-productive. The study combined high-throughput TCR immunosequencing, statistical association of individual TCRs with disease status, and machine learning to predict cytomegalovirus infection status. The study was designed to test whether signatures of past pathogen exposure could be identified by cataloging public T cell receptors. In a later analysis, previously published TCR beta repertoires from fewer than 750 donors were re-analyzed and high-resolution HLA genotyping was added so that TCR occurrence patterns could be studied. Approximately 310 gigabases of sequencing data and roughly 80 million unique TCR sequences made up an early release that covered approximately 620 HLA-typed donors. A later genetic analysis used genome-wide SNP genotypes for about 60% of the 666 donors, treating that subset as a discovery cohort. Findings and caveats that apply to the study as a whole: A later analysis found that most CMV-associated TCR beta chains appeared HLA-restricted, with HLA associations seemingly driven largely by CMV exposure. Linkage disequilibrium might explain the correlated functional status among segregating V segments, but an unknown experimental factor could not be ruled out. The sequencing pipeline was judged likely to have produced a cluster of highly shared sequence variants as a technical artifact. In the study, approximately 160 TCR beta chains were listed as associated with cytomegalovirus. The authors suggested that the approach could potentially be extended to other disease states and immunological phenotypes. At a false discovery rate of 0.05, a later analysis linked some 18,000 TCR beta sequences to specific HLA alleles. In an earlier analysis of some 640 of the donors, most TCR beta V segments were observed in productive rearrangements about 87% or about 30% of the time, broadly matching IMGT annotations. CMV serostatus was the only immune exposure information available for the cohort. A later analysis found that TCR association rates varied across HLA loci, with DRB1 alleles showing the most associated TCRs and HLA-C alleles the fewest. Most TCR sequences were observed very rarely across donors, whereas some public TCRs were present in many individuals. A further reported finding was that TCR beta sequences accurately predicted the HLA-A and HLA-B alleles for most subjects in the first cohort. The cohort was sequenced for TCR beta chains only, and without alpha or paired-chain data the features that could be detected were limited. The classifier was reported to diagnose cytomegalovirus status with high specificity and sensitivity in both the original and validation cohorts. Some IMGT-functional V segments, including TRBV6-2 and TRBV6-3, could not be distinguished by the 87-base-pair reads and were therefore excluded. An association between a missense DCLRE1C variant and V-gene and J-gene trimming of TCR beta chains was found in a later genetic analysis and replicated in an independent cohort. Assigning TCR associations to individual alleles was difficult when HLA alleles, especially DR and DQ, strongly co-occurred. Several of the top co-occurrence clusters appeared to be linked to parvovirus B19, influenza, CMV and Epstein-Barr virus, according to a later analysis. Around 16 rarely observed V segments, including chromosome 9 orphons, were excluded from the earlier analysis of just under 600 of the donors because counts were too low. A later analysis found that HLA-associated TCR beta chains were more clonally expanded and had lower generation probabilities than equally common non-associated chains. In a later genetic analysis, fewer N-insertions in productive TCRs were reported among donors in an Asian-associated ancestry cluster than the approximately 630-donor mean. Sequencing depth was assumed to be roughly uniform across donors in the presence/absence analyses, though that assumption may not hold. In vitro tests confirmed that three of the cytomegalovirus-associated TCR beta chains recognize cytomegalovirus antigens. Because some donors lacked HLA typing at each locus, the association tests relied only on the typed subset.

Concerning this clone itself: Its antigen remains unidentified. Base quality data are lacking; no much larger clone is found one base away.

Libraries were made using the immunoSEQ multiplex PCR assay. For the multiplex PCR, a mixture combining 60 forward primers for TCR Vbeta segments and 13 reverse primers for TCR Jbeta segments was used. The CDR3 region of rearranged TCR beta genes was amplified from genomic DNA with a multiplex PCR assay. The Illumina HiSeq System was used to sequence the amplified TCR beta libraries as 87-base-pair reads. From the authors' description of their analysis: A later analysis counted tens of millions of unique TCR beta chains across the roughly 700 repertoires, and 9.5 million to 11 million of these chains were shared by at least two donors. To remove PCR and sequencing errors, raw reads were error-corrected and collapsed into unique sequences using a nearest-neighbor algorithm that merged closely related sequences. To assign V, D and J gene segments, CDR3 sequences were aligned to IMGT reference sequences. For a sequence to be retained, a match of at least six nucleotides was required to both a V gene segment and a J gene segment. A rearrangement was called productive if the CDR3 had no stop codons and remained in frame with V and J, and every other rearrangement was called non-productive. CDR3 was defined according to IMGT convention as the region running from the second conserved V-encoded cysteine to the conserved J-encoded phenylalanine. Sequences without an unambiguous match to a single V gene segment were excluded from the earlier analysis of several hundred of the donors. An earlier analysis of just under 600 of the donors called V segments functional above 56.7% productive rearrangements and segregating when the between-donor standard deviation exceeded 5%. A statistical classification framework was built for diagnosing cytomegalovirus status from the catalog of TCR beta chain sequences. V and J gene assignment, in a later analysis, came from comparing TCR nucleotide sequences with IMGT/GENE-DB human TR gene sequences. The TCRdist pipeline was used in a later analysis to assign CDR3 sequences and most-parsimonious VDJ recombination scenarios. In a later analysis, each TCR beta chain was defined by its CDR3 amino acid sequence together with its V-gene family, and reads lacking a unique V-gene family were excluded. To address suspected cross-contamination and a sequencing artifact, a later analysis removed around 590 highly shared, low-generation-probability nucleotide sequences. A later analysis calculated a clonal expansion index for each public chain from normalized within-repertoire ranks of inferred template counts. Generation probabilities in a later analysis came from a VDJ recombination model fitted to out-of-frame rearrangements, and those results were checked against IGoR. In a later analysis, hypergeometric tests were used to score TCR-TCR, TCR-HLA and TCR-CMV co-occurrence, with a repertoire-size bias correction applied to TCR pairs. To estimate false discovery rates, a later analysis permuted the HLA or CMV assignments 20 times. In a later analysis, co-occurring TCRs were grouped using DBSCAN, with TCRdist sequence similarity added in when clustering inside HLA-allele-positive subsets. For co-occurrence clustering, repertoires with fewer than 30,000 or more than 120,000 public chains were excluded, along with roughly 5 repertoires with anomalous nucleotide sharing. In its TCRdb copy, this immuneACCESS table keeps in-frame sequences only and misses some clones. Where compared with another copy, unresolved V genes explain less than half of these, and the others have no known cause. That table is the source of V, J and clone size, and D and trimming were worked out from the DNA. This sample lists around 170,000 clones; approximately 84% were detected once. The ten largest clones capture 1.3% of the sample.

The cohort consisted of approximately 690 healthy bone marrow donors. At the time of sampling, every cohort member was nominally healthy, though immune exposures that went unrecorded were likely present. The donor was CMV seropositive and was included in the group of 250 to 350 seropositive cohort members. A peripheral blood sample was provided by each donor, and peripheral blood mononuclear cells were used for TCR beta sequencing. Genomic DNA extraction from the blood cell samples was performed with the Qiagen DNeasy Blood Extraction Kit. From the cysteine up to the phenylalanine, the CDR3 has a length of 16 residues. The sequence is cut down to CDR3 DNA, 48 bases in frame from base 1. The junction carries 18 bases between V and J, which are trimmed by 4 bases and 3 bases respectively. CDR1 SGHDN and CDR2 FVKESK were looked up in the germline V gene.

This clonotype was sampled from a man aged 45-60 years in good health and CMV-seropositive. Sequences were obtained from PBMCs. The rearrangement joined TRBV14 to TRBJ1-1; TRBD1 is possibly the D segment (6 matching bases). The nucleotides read TGTGCCAGCAGCCGGCCGGGAAGGGGACAAGACACTGAAGCTTTCTTT. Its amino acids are CASSRPGRGQDTEAFF.